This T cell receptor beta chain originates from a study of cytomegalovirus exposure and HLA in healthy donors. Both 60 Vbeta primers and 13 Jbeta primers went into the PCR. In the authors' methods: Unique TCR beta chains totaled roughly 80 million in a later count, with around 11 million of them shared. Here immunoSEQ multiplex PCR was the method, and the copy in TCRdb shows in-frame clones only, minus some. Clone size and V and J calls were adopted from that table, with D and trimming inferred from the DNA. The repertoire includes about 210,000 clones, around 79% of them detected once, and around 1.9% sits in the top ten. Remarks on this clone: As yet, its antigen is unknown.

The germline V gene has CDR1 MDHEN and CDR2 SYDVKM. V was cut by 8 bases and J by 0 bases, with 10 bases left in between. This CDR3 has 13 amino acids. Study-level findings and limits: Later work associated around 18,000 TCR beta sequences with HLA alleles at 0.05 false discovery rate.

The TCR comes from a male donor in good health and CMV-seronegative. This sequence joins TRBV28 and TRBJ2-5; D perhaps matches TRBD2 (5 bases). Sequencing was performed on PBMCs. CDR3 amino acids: CASVGGHQETQYF. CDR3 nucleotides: TGTGCCAGCGTCGGCGGGCACCAAGAGACCCAGTACTTC. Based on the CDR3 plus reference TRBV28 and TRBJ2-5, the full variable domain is DVKVTQSSRYLVKRTGEKVFLECVQDMDHENMFWYRQDPGLGLRLIYFSYDVKMKEKGDIPEGYSVSREKKERFSLILESASTNQTSMYLCASVGGHQETQYFGPGTRLLVL.